This T cell receptor (beta chain) was sequenced in a study of blood T cells in healthy people across ages. Combining a sample-barcoded 5' primer with a J-beta primer mix, a second PCR ran for roughly 7 to 12 cycles. TCRdb used MiXCR to reprocess the 5' RACE reads, holding one entry per CDR3 protein. This sample yields approximately 820,000 distinct CDR3 sequences, of which about 42% are seen a single time; about 21% belongs to the top ten. Study observations and caveats: Among T cells, TCR beta diversity per million cells dropped roughly linearly as age rose.

This clonotype has only a few counts. Its antigen is undetermined. Sequenced input: blood. The clonotype was recovered from a man in his sixties in good health.

The DNA of the CDR3 is TGCAGTGCTAACGGACTAGCGGGGGCAAATGCGAACACCGGGGAGCTGTTTTTT. Translated, it gives CSANGLAGANANTGELFF. The gene calls are TRBV20-1 and TRBJ2-2; 13 bases fit TRBD2. Per germline, CDR1 DFQATT and CDR2 SNEGSKA (reference sequence). J gave up 0 bases and V 4 bases, and 8 bases lay outside the gene matches. This CDR3 spans 18 amino acids.